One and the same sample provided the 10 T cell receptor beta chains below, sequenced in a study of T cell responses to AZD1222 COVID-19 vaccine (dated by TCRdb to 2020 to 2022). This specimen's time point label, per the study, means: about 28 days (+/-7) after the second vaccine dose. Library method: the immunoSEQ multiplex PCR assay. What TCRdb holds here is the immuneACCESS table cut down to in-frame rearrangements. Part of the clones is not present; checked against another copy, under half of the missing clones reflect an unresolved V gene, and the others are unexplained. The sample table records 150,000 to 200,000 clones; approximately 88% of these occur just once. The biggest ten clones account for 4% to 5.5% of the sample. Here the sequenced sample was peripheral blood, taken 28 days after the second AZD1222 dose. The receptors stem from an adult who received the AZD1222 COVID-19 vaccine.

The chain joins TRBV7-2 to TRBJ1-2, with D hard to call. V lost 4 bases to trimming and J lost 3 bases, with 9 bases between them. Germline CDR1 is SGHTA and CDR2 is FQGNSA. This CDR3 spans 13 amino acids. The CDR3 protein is CASSSGPDYGYTF. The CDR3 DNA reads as TGTGCCAGCAGCTCAGGCCCGGACTATGGCTACACCTTC.

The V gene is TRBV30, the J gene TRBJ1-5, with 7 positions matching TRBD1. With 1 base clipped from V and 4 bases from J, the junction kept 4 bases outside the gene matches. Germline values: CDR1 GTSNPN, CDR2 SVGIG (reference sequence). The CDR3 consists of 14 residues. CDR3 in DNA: TGTGCCTGGAGTGATCAGGGGGGTAATCAGCCCCAGCATTTT. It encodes CAWSDQGGNQPQHF.

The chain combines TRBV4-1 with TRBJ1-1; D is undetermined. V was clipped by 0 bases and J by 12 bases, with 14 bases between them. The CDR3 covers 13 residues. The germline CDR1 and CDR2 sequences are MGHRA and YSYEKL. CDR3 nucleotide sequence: TGCGCCAGCAGCCAAGATCTTAGGAATCCTCCTTTCTTT. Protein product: CASSQDLRNPPFF.

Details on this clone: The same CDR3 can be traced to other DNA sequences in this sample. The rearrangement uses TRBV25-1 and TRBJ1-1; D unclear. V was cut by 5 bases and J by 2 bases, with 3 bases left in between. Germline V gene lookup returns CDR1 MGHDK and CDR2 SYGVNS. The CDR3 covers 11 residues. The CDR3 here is CASSRNTEAFF. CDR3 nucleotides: TGTGCCAGCAGTCGAAACACTGAAGCTTTCTTT.

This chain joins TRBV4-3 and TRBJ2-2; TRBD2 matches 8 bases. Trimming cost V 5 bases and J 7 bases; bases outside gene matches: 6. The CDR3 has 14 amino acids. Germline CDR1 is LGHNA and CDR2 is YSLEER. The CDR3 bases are TGCGCCAGCAGCAAGACTAGCGTTATCGGGGAGCTGTTTTTT. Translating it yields CASSKTSVIGELFF.

CDR3 sequence reads: CASRQRQVGNTIYF. The CDR3 nucleotides read TGTGCCAGTAGACAGAGACAGGTTGGAAACACCATATATTTT. V gene TRBV19 combines with J gene TRBJ1-3, with D perhaps matching TRBD1 (6 bases). This CDR3 region has 14 residues. V gave up 6 bases and J gave up 3 bases, with 12 bases separating them. Per germline, CDR1 LNHDA and CDR2 SQIVND (reference sequence).

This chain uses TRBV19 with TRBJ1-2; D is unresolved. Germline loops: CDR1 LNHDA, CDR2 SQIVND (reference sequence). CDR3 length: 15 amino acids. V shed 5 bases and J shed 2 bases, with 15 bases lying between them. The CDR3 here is CASSPLGAWNYGYTF. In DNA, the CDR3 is TGTGCCAGTAGTCCACTAGGAGCATGGAACTATGGCTACACCTTC.

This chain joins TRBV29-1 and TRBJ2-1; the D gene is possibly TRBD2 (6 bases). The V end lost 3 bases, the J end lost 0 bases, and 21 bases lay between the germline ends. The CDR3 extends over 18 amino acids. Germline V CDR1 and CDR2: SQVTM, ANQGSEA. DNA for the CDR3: TGCAGCGTTGACCCCCGGCCGCGGGACTCCTACTCCTACAATGAGCAGTTCTTC. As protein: CSVDPRPRDSYSYNEQFF.

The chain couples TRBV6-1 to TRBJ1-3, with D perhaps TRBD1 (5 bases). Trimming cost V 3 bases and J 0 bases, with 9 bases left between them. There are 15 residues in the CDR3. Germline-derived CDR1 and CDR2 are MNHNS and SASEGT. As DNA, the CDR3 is TGTGCCAGCAGTGATACGGGGGGCTCTGGAAACACCATATATTTT. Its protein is CASSDTGGSGNTIYF.

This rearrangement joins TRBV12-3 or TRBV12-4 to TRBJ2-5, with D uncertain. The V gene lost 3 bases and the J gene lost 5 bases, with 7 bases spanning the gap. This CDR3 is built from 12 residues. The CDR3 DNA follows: TGTGCCAGCAGTTTCGGTTGGGAGACCCAGTACTTC. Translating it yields CASSFGWETQYF.